Below, 32 T cell receptor beta chains from the same sample are listed, as sequenced in a study of radiotherapy plus CTLA-4 blockade in lung cancer. Data came from immunoSEQ multiplex PCR; TCRdb stores just in-frame clones and leaves some out. The sample lists fewer than 150,000 clones, roughly 80% occurring once. Sequencing was performed on peripheral blood, taken from a patient treated with radiotherapy plus ipilimumab. These receptors originate from a human donor with non-small cell lung cancer who had a partial response to radiotherapy plus ipilimumab.

This clone was observed a single time. The chain combines TRBV18 with TRBJ1-1, with a tentative D call TRBD1 (5 bases). The CDR3 covers 14 residues. Trimming stripped 1 base from V and 4 bases from J, with 10 bases between. The germline gives CDR1 KGHSH, CDR2 LQKENI. The CDR3 spells CASSPRGEATEAFF. The CDR3 bases are TGTGCCAGCTCACCACGGGGGGAGGCCACTGAAGCTTTCTTT.

The chain carries TRBV7-3 and TRBJ2-3; a weak D match, TRBD2 (6 bases). CDR1 SGHTA and CDR2 FQGTGA come from the germline V gene. The length of the CDR3 is 13 residues. V shed 4 bases and J shed 3 bases, with 8 bases lying between them. CDR3 amino acids: CASSYGRTDTQYF. Here the CDR3 DNA reads TGTGCCAGCAGCTACGGGAGAACAGATACGCAGTATTTT.

V gene TRBV10-3 combines with J gene TRBJ2-3; D gene uncertain. Trimming stripped 4 bases from V and 2 bases from J, with 16 bases between. The germline V gene has CDR1 ENHRY and CDR2 SYGVKD. The CDR3 has 16 residues. This CDR3 is CAISVAASFPTDTQYF. DNA for the CDR3: TGTGCCATCAGTGTGGCAGCTAGTTTTCCCACAGATACGCAGTATTTT.

This chain links TRBV30 with TRBJ2-1, with 10 bases matching TRBD2. Looked up from germline, CDR1 is GTSNPN and CDR2 is SVGIG (reference sequence). The CDR3 contains 15 residues. V shed 3 bases, J shed 7 bases, and the junction held 9 bases outside the gene matches. Here the CDR3 reads CAWRLAGVRGNEQFF. The CDR3 nucleotides read TGTGCCTGGAGGCTAGCGGGGGTGAGGGGTAATGAGCAGTTCTTC.

J is TRBJ2-5 and V is TRBV19; D perhaps matches TRBD2 (5 bases). V lost 3 bases to trimming and J lost 5 bases, with 10 bases between them. The V gene's germline CDR1 is LNHDA and CDR2 SQIVND (reference sequence). This CDR3 region has 13 residues. CDR3 amino acids: CASSISGVETQYF. CDR3 coding DNA: TGTGCCAGTAGTATTTCCGGGGTTGAGACCCAGTACTTC. Full variable domain (missing parts from reference TRBV19 and TRBJ2-5): DGGITQSPKYLFRKEGQNVTLSCEQNLNHDAMYWYRQDPGQGLRLIYYSQIVNDFQKGDIAEGYSVSREKKESFPLTVTSAQKNPTAFYLCASSISGVETQYFGPGTRLLVL.

The CDR3 region has the DNA TGTGCCAGCAGTGAAGACAGGGATATTTATGGCTACACCTTC. Translated: CASSEDRDIYGYTF. The rearrangement uses TRBV2 and TRBJ1-2; tentative D call: TRBD1 (6 bases). The CDR3 consists of 14 residues. Trimming took 1 base from V and 5 from J, leaving 11 bases between them. From germline, CDR1 is SNHLY and CDR2 FYNNEI.

The CDR3 region is CASSNVIGDQPQHF. In nucleotides, the CDR3 is TGTGCCAGCAGCAATGTGATAGGGGATCAGCCCCAGCATTTT. The gene calls are TRBV21-1 and TRBJ1-5; the listed D gene, TRBD1, was not tested against the DNA. TRBV21-1 is designated a pseudogene. The CDR3 has 14 amino acids.

The chain has TRBV9 and TRBJ1-2; 7 bases fit TRBD1. Looked up from germline, CDR1 is SGDLS and CDR2 is YYNGEE. With 3 bases clipped from V and 4 bases from J, the junction kept 6 bases outside the gene matches. The CDR3 has 14 residues. The CDR3 protein is CASSGDRAIYGYTF. DNA for the CDR3: TGTGCCAGCAGCGGCGACAGGGCAATCTATGGCTACACCTTC.

In this sample, this clone turned up a few times. The V gene is TRBV28, the J gene TRBJ2-2, with D possibly matching TRBD2 (6 bases). Germline lookup yields CDR1 MDHEN and CDR2 SYDVKM. Trimming stripped 7 bases from V and 4 bases from J, with 16 bases between. This CDR3 spans 15 amino acids. The CDR3 loop is CASKEGDLTTGELFF. The CDR3 region has the DNA TGTGCCAGCAAGGAGGGAGACTTAACCACCGGGGAGCTGTTTTTT.

This rearrangement joins TRBV11-2 to TRBJ2-7; perhaps TRBD1 as D (5 bases). CDR3 length equals 14 residues. Germline V lookup: CDR1 SGHAT, CDR2 FQNNGV. Trimming stripped 2 bases from V and 2 bases from J, with 10 bases between. The CDR3 nucleotides read TGTGCCAGCAGCTTACTGGCAGGGACCTACGAGCAGTACTTC. It codes for CASSLLAGTYEQYF.

The chain couples TRBV13 to TRBJ2-7; 8 bases are a match to TRBD1. The V gene's germline CDR1 is PRHDT and CDR2 FYEKMQ (reference sequence). Unmatched junction bases numbered 0, after V lost 3 bases and J lost 5 bases. The CDR3 loop spans 12 amino acids. The DNA of the CDR3 is TGTGCCAGCAGCTTGGACAGGGACGAGCAGTACTTC. It yields the protein CASSLDRDEQYF.

To note about this clone: Other DNA sequences in the sample encode the same CDR3. The rearrangement joins TRBV19 to TRBJ1-1, with 7 nucleotides matching TRBD1. Per germline, CDR1 LNHDA and CDR2 SQIVND (reference sequence). There are 14 residues in the CDR3. V was clipped by 1 base and J by 3 bases; unmatched bases: 2. In nucleotides, the CDR3 is TGTGCCAGTAGTATAGGACAGGGACACACTGAAGCTTTCTTT. Protein: CASSIGQGHTEAFF.

V gene TRBV19 combines with J gene TRBJ1-5, with TRBD1 matching 9 bases. Germline V CDR1 and CDR2: LNHDA, SQIVND (reference sequence). Trimming at V came to 5 bases and at J to 3 bases, leaving 8 bases not matched to a gene. The CDR3 length is 16 residues. CDR3 nucleotides: TGTGCCAGTAGTCCGGGGACAGGGCCCTTCAATCAGCCCCAGCATTTT. It encodes CASSPGTGPFNQPQHF.

This clone was observed a few times. V gene TRBV29-1 combines with J gene TRBJ2-6; possible D gene TRBD2, 6 bases. This CDR3 contains 14 residues. Germline V CDR1 and CDR2: SQVTM, ANQGSEA. Trimming took off 4 bases at V and 0 bases at J, with 7 bases between the two ends. CDR3 DNA sequence: TGCAGCGTTGGGGGAGGCTCTGGGGCCAACGTCCTGACTTTC. Its translation: CSVGGGSGANVLTF. Combining the CDR3 with reference TRBV29-1 and TRBJ2-6 gives the whole variable domain SAVISQKPSRDICQRGTSLTIQCQVDSQVTMMFWYRQQPGQSLTLIATANQGSEATYESGFVIDKFPISRPNLTFSTLTVSNMSPEDSSIYLCSVGGGSGANVLTFGAGSRLTVL.

The chain recombines TRBV11-2 with TRBJ2-6; 10 bases line up with TRBD2. CDR3 length equals 18 residues. Germline values: CDR1 SGHAT, CDR2 FQNNGV. Trimming cost V 2 bases and J 0 bases; bases outside gene matches: 4. The DNA of the CDR3 is TGTGCCAGCAGCTTAATACTAGCGGGAAGCTCTGGGGCCAACGTCCTGACTTTC. Its translation: CASSLILAGSSGANVLTF.

On this clone itself: Different DNA sequences within this sample yield the same CDR3. This chain connects TRBV18 to TRBJ1-1, with D unclear. V was trimmed by 4 bases and J by 1 base, leaving 4 bases between them. The germline CDR1 and CDR2 sequences are KGHSH and LQKENI. CDR3 size: 12 residues. The CDR3 coding sequence is TGTGCCAGCTCACGTCAGAACACTGAAGCTTTCTTT. The encoded protein is CASSRQNTEAFF. The complete variable domain, with remaining parts taken from reference TRBV18 and TRBJ1-1, reads NAGVMQNPRHLVRRRGQEARLRCSPMKGHSHVYWYRQLPEEGLKFMVYLQKENIIDESGMPKERFSAEFPKEGPSILRIQQVVRGDSAAYFCASSRQNTEAFFGQGTRLTVV.

The CDR3 reads CASSSGLAGILGYEQYF. In DNA, the CDR3 is TGTGCCAGCAGCTCGGGACTAGCGGGGATATTAGGCTACGAGCAGTACTTC. The chain combines TRBV9 with TRBJ2-7, with 13 nucleotides matching TRBD2. Losses at the gene ends were 4 bases for V and 3 bases for J; bases not matched to a gene: 10. CDR1 is SGDLS and CDR2 is YYNGEE in the germline V gene. CDR3 length: 17 amino acids.

V usage is TRBV2 and J usage is TRBJ1-2; weak D call: TRBD1 (5 bases). Trimming stripped 2 bases from V and 7 bases from J, with 11 bases between. Germline V CDR1 and CDR2: SNHLY, FYNNEI. The CDR3 covers 13 residues. The CDR3 is CASSEQGLGGYTF. CDR3 coding DNA: TGTGCCAGCAGTGAACAGGGTTTAGGTGGCTACACCTTC.

The CDR3 DNA sequence: TGTGCCAGCAGCCCAACGGGGGATTCCGCGAACACCGGGGAGCTGTTTTTT. Translating gives CASSPTGDSANTGELFF. The chain is built from TRBV7-2 and TRBJ2-2; D is perhaps TRBD2 (6 bases). CDR1 SGHTA and CDR2 FQGNSA come from the germline V gene. Trimming pared 5 bases from V and 0 bases from J, leaving 16 bases between. The CDR3 consists of 17 residues.

The chain employs TRBV11-2 and TRBJ2-1, with TRBD2 identical over 15 bases. Germline lookup yields CDR1 SGHAT and CDR2 FQNNGV. The CDR3 loop spans 17 amino acids. V shed 5 bases and J 7 bases; nucleotides not matched to a gene: 9. CDR3 residues: CASSNGLAGGFRNEQFF. The CDR3 nucleotides read TGTGCCAGCAGCAACGGACTAGCGGGAGGGTTTCGGAATGAGCAGTTCTTC.

This clone was counted between two and nine times. The chain recombines TRBV19 with TRBJ1-4, with 7 nucleotides matching TRBD1. Germline loops: CDR1 LNHDA, CDR2 SQIVND (reference sequence). There are 15 residues in the CDR3. V shed 4 bases, J shed 6 bases, and the junction held 8 bases outside the gene matches. This chain's CDR3 is CASSRQGLGDEKLFF. The CDR3 DNA follows: TGTGCCAGTAGTAGACAGGGCCTCGGGGATGAAAAACTGTTTTTT.

This clone has only a few counts. This chain uses TRBV4-1 with TRBJ1-5; 9 bases map to TRBD1. J lost 5 bases, V lost 1 base, and 6 bases had no gene match. The CDR3 loop spans 16 amino acids. Germline values: CDR1 MGHRA, CDR2 YSYEKL. CDR3 sequence (DNA): TGCGCCAGCAGCCAAGTAGGTCGGACAGGGGATCAGCCCCAGCATTTT. Translation: CASSQVGRTGDQPQHF.

This chain uses TRBV13 with TRBJ2-4, with 8 positions matching TRBD2. Germline CDR1 PRHDT, CDR2 FYEKMQ (reference sequence). Unmatched junction bases numbered 11, after V lost 1 base and J lost 9 bases. The CDR3 consists of 16 residues. CDR3 sequence reads: CASSLASGRARVIQYF. CDR3 bases: TGTGCCAGCAGCTTAGCGTCCGGGAGGGCCAGGGTCATTCAGTACTTC.

The genes are TRBV5-1 and TRBJ1-2; D possibly corresponds to TRBD1 (5 bases). Trimming took 0 bases from V and 3 from J, leaving 12 bases between them. This CDR3 has 15 amino acids. Germline CDR1 is SGHRS and CDR2 is YFSETQ. CDR3 region: CASSLEWGSHYGYTF. The CDR3 DNA follows: TGCGCCAGCAGCTTGGAATGGGGCAGTCACTATGGCTACACCTTC.

CDR3 coding DNA: TGTGCCAGCAGCTTTGGACTGAACTCTGGAAACACCATATATTTT. Amino acids: CASSFGLNSGNTIYF. The V gene is TRBV7-2, the J gene TRBJ1-3; D gene ambiguous. The CDR3 contains 15 residues. The V gene's germline CDR1 is SGHTA and CDR2 FQGNSA. V was cut by 3 bases and J by 0 bases, with 9 bases left in between.

CDR3 in amino acids: CASTNYDREQFF. DNA of the CDR3: TGCGCCAGCACCAATTACGACAGGGAGCAGTTCTTC. The V and J genes are TRBV5-1 and TRBJ2-1; D might be TRBD1 (6 bases). The CDR3 spans 12 residues. V lost 6 bases to trimming and J lost 10 bases, with 14 bases between them. Germline V gives CDR1 SGHRS, CDR2 YFSETQ.

This clone came up once. CDR3 nucleotides: TGTGCCAGCAGTTTCTCTGTTCGAGCTAACTATGGCTACACCTTC. Protein product: CASSFSVRANYGYTF. The chain employs TRBV28 and TRBJ1-2, with D unresolved. This CDR3 has 15 amino acids. The V end lost 3 bases, the J end lost 0 bases, and 11 bases lay between the germline ends. Germline CDR1 and CDR2: MDHEN and SYDVKM.

Notes on this clone: Other DNA sequences in this sample translate to the same CDR3. The rearrangement joins TRBV5-1 to TRBJ2-7; a weak D match, TRBD1 (6 bases). The CDR3 covers 12 residues. Trimming took off 2 bases at V and 3 bases at J, with 6 bases between the two ends. Germline assignment: CDR1 SGHRS and CDR2 YFSETQ. CDR3 sequence (DNA): TGCGCCAGCAGCTTACAGGGCTACGAGCAGTACTTC. Protein: CASSLQGYEQYF.

This clone appeared a few times. The J gene is TRBJ1-3, the V gene TRBV2; D is ambiguous. The CDR3 runs to 11 residues. V was shortened by 5 bases and J by 4 bases, with 3 bases between the two germline ends. Germline values: CDR1 SNHLY, CDR2 FYNNEI. The CDR3 DNA follows: TGTGCCAGCAGTCTGGGAAACACCATATATTTT. Residues: CASSLGNTIYF.

The CDR3 spells CASSIRTSGRDRWADTQYF. The CDR3 nucleotides are TGTGCCAGCAGTATCCGGACTAGCGGGAGGGATCGTTGGGCAGATACGCAGTATTTT. This chain uses TRBV27 with TRBJ2-3, with 15 bases identical to TRBD2. Germline CDR1 and CDR2: MNHEY and SMNVEV (reference sequence). The length of the CDR3 is 19 residues. The junction had 13 bases not matched to a gene; V was cut back by 5 bases and J by 4 bases.

The V and J genes are TRBV7-2 and TRBJ1-4; maybe TRBD1 (6 bases). This CDR3 is 13 amino acids long. In germline, CDR1 is SGHTA, CDR2 FQGNSA. Trimming took off 2 bases at V and 14 bases at J, with 15 bases between the two ends. The CDR3 loop is CASSLRAGDGLFF. CDR3 bases: TGTGCCAGCAGCTTACGGGCAGGGGATGGGCTGTTTTTT.

The V gene is TRBV6-4, the J gene TRBJ2-7, with unresolved D. The CDR3 loop spans 15 amino acids. Germline V CDR1 and CDR2: MRHNA, SNTAGT. Trimming removed 0 bases at V and 2 bases at J, with 11 bases between. The CDR3 reads CASSDSSTQTYEQYV. In DNA, the CDR3 is TGTGCCAGCAGTGACTCTAGCACACAAACCTACGAGCAGTACGTC.